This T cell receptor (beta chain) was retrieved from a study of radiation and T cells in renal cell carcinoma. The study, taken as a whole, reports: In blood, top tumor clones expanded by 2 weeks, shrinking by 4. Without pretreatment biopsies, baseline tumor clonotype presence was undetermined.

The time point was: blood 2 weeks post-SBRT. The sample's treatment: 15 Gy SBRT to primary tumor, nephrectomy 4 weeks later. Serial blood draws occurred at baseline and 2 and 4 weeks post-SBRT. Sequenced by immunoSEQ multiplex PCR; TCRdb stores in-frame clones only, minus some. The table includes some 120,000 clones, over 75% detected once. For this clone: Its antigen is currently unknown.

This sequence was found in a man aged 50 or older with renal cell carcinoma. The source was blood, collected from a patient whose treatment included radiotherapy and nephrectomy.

The CDR3 DNA sequence: TGTGCCAGCTCAGGACAGGGCTACGAGCAGTACTTC. Translation gives CASSGQGYEQYF. The chain couples TRBV18 to TRBJ2-7; 8 positions agree with TRBD1. Germline trimming cut 5 bases from V and 3 bases from J; bases unmatched to any gene: 0. The germline V gene has CDR1 KGHSH and CDR2 LQKENI. The CDR3 totals 12 residues.